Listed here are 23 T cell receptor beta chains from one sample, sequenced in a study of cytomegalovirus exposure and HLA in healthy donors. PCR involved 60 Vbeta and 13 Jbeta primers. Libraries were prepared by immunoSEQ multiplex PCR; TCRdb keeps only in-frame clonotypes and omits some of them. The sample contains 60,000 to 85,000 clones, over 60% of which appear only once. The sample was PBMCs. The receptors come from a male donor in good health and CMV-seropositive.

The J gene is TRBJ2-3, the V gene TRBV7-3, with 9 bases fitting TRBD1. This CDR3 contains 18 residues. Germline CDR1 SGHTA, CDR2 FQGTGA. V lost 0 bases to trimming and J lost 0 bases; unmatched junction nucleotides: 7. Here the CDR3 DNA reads TGTGCCAGCAGCTTAACGCCCCTCGGGACAGGGAGCACAGATACGCAGTATTTT. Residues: CASSLTPLGTGSTDTQYF.

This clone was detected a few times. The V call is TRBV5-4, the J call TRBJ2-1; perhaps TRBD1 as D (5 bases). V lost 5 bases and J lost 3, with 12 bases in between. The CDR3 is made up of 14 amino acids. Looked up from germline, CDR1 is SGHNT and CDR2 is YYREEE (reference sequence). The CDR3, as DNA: TGTGCCAGCAGAGATTCGGACAACTACAATGAGCAGTTCTTC. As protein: CASRDSDNYNEQFF.

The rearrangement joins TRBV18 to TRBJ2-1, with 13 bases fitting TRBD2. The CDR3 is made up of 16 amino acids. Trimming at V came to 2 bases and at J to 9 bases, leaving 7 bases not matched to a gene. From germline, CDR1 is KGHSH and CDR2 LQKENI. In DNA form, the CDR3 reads TGTGCCAGCTCACCAATAGGACTAGCGGGAGAGGGTGAGCAGTTCTTC. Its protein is CASSPIGLAGEGEQFF.

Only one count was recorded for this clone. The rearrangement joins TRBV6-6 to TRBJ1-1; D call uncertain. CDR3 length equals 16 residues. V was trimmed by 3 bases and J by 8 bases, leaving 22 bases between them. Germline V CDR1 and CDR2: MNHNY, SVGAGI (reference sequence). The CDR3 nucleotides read TGTGCCAGCAGTTATGTTGACCCTACCGGGGAGAGAGAAGCTTTCTTT. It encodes CASSYVDPTGEREAFF.

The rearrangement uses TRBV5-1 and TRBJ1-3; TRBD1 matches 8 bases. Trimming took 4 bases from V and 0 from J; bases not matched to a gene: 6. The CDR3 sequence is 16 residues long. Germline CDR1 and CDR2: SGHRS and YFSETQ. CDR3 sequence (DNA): TGCGCCAGCAGCAAAATGACAGGGGACTCTGGAAACACCATATATTTT. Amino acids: CASSKMTGDSGNTIYF. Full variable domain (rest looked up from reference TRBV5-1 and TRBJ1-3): KAGVTQTPRYLIKTRGQQVTLSCSPISGHRSVSWYQQTPGQGLQFLFEYFSETQRNKGNFPGRFSGRQFSNSRSEMNVSTLELGDSALYLCASSKMTGDSGNTIYFGEGSWLTVV.

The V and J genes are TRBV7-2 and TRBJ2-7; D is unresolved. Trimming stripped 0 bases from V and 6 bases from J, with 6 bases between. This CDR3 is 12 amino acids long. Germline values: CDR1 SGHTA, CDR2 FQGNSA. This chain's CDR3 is CASSLAGFEQYF. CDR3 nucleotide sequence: TGTGCCAGCAGCTTAGCGGGCTTCGAGCAGTACTTC.

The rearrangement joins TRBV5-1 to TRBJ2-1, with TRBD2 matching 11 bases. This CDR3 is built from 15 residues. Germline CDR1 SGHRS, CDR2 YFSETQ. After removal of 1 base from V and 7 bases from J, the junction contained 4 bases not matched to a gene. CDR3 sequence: CASSLKLAGGNEQFF. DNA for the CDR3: TGCGCCAGCAGCTTGAAGTTAGCGGGGGGGAATGAGCAGTTCTTC.

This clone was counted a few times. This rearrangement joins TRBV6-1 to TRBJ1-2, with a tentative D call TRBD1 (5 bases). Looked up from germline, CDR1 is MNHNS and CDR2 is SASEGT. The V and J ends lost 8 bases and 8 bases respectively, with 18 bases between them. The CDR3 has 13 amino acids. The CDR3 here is CASALEGLGGYTF. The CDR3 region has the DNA TGTGCCAGCGCACTGGAGGGGCTCGGCGGCTACACCTTC.

The CDR3 bases are TGTGCCACTAAGACAGGGGCTAATAATTCACCCCTCCACTTT. Translated, it gives CATKTGANNSPLHF. This chain links TRBV10-3 with TRBJ1-6, with 8 bases aligning to TRBD1. V shed 10 bases and J 5 bases; nucleotides not matched to a gene: 7. The V gene's germline CDR1 is ENHRY and CDR2 SYGVKD. The CDR3 has 14 residues.

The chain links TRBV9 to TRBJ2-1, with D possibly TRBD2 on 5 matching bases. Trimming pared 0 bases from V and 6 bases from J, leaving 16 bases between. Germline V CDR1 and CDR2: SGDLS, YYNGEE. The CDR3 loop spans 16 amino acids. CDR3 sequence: CASSVAAETTINEQFF. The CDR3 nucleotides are TGTGCCAGCAGCGTAGCTGCCGAGACTACCATCAATGAGCAGTTCTTC.

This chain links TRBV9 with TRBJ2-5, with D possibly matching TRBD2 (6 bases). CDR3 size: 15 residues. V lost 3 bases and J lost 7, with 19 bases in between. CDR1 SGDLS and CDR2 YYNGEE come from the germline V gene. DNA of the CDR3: TGTGCCAGCAGCGCACGGGACTCCCCCCGGGGGACCCAGTACTTC. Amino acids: CASSARDSPRGTQYF.

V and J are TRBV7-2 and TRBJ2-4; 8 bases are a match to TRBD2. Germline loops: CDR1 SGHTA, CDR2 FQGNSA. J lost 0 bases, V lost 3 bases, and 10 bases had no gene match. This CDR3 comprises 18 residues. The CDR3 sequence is CASSFPSGGAIAKNIQYF. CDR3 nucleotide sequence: TGTGCCAGCAGCTTTCCAAGCGGGGGCGCCATAGCCAAAAACATTCAGTACTTC.

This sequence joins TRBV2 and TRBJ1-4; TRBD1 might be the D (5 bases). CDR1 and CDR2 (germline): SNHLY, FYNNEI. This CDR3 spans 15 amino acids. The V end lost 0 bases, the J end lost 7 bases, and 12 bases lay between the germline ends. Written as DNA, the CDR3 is TGTGCCAGCAGTGAAGCGCGGGGACGAGTTGAAAAACTGTTTTTT. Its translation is CASSEARGRVEKLFF. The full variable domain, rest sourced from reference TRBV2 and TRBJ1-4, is EPEVTQTPSHQVTQMGQEVILRCVPISNHLYFYWYRQILGQKVEFLVSFYNNEISEKSEIFDDQFSVERPDGSNFTLKIRSTKLEDSAMYFCASSEARGRVEKLFFGSGTQLSVL.

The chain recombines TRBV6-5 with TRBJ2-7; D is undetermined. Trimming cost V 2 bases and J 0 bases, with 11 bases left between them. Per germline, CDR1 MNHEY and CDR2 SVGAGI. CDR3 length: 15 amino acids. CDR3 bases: TGTGCCAGCAGTTACGGCAGGCCCGGCTCCTACGAGCAGTACTTC. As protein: CASSYGRPGSYEQYF.

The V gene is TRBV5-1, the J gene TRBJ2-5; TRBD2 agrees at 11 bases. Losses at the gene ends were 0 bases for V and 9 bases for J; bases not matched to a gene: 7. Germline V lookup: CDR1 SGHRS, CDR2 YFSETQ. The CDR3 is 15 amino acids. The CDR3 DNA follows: TGCGCCAGCAGCTTGGTACTAGCGGGGGAGTTGGCCCAGTACTTC. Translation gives CASSLVLAGELAQYF.

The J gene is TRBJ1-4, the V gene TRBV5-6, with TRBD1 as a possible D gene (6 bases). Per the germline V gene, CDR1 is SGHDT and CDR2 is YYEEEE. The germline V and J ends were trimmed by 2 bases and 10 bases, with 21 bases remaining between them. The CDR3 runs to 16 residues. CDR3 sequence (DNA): TGTGCCAGCAGCTTTGGTGGGGGACAAGGGATGGGAAAACTGTTTTTT. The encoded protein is CASSFGGGQGMGKLFF.

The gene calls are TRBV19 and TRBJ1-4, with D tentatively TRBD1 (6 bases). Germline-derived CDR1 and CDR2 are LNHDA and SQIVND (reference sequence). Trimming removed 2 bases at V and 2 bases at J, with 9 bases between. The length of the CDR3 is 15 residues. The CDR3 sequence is CASSIQQGTNEKLFF. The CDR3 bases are TGTGCCAGTAGTATACAACAGGGCACTAATGAAAAACTGTTTTTT.

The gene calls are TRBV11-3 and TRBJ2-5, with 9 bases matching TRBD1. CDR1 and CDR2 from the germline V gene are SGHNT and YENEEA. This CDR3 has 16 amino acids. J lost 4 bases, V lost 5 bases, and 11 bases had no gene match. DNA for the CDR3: TGTGCCAGCAGCCCTGGAGGACAGGGGATGGGAGAGACCCAGTACTTC. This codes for CASSPGGQGMGETQYF.

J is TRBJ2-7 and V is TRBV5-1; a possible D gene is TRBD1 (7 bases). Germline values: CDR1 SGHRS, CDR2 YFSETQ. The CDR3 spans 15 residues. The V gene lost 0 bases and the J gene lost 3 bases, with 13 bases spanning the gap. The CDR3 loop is CASSLAGGQYYEQYF. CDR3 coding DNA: TGCGCCAGCAGCTTGGCCGGGGGACAGTACTACGAGCAGTACTTC.

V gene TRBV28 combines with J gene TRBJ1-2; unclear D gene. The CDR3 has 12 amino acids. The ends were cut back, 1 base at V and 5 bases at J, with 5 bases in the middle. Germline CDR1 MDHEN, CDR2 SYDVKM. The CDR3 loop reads CASSLSGYGYTF. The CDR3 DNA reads TGTGCCAGCAGTTTATCGGGGTATGGCTACACCTTC.

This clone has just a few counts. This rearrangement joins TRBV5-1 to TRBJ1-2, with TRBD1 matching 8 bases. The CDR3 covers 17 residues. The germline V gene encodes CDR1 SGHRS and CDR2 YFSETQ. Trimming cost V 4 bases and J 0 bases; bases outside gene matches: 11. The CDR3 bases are TGCGCCAGCAGCACTGGACAGGGTCTTTCAGCTAACTATGGCTACACCTTC. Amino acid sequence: CASSTGQGLSANYGYTF.

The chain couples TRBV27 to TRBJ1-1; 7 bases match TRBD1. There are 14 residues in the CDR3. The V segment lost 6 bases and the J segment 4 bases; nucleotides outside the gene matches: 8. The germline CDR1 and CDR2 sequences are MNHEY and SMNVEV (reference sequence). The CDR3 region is CASRVTGVATEAFF. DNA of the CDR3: TGTGCCAGCAGAGTTACAGGGGTGGCCACTGAAGCTTTCTTT.

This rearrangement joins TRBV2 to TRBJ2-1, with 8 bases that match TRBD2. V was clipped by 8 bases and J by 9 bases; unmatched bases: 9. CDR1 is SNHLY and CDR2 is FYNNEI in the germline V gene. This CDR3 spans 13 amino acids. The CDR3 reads CASRKGLVSEQFF. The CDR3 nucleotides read TGTGCCAGCCGGAAGGGACTAGTATCTGAGCAGTTCTTC. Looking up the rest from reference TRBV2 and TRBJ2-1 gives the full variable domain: EPEVTQTPSHQVTQMGQEVILRCVPISNHLYFYWYRQILGQKVEFLVSFYNNEISEKSEIFDDQFSVERPDGSNFTLKIRSTKLEDSAMYFCASRKGLVSEQFFGPGTRLTVL.